This T cell receptor (beta chain) was observed in a study of blood T cell repertoires in COVID-19. Overall study: T cells, B-cell-depleted T cells, or PBMCs supplied cDNA or gDNA.

In the authors' methods: It was from reference gene primer amplification that nucleated cell counts were estimated. Clones were sequenced by immunoSEQ multiplex PCR, and TCRdb holds only the in-frame ones, with some missing. V, J and clone size were drawn from that table, and D and trimming were deduced from the DNA. Among 300,000 to 350,000 clones, around 90% were seen once, and the ten largest hold approximately 4.5%. Germline V gene lookup returns CDR1 SGHRS and CDR2 YFSETQ. Losses at the gene ends were 4 bases for V and 4 bases for J; bases not matched to a gene: 3. This CDR3 is 14 amino acids long. In terms of age and location, participants ranged from about 18 to 89 years and lived in approximately 24 US areas. In assigning cohorts, the study relied on participant-reported clinical history.

This clonotype was sampled from a woman aged 18-29 years with acute COVID-19. Sequenced material: PBMCs or T cells enriched from blood (not recorded which). The chain links TRBV5-1 to TRBJ1-5; 9 nucleotides align to TRBD1. The CDR3 nucleotides read TGCGCCAGCAGCCAGGGACAGGGAAATCAGCCCCAGCATTTT. As protein: CASSQGQGNQPQHF.